Below are 15 T cell receptor beta chains sequenced from a single sample in a study of T cell repertoires in cytomegalovirus infection. From the reads, TCRdb called clonotypes with MiXCR, one entry per CDR3 protein. The table records 560,000 or so distinct CDR3 sequences, 16% of them present only once. Sequencing was performed on CD8+ T cells from PBMCs. Source of these receptors: a human donor in good health (CMV status not recorded). Some clones in this sample may be carry-over from other donors' samples.

This clonotype was seen a few times. V usage is TRBV27 and J usage is TRBJ1-4, with D perhaps TRBD1 (5 bases). Trimming shortened V by 1 base and J by 0 bases, and 6 bases separated the two germline ends. This CDR3 has 15 residues. CDR1 and CDR2 from the germline V gene are MNHEY and SMNVEV (reference sequence). Written as DNA, the CDR3 is TGTGCCAGCAGTTTATTGGGGGCAACTAATGAAAAACTGTTTTTT. It is translated as CASSLLGATNEKLFF.

This clonotype was detected ten times or more. The CDR3 sequence: CASKNRDRVSSYNEQFF. The DNA for the CDR3 is TGTGCCAGCAAGAACCGGGACAGGGTTAGCTCCTACAATGAGCAGTTCTTC. This chain links TRBV12-3 or TRBV12-4 with TRBJ2-1, with 9 bases fitting TRBD1. V lost 7 bases and J lost 0; bases outside the gene matches: 10. This CDR3 is built from 17 residues.

This clonotype was observed many times. This chain uses TRBV7-9 with TRBJ2-7; 8 positions agree with TRBD1. With 3 bases clipped from V and 0 bases from J, the junction kept 4 bases outside the gene matches. The CDR3 extends over 15 amino acids. Germline assignment: CDR1 SEHNR and CDR2 FQNEAQ (reference sequence). The CDR3 sequence is CASSLKDRASYEQYF. As DNA, the CDR3 is TGTGCCAGCAGCTTGAAGGACAGGGCCTCCTACGAGCAGTACTTC.

This clonotype came up a few times. The V call is TRBV30, the J call TRBJ1-1; D not resolved. Germline V CDR1 and CDR2: GTSNPN, SVGIG (reference sequence). V lost 0 bases, J lost 1 base, and 6 bases lay in between. The CDR3 runs to 13 residues. CDR3: CAWSVMTNTEAFF. The CDR3 nucleotides are TGTGCCTGGAGTGTAATGACGAACACTGAAGCTTTCTTT.

This clonotype was picked up a small number of times. V is TRBV5-1 and J is TRBJ2-7; D remains ambiguous. The CDR3 is made up of 13 amino acids. The ends were cut back, 0 bases at V and 5 bases at J, with 9 bases in the middle. The germline V gene has CDR1 SGHRS and CDR2 YFSETQ. The CDR3 sequence: CASSLAPRNEQYF. The CDR3, as DNA: TGCGCCAGCAGCTTGGCCCCAAGGAACGAGCAGTACTTC.

V is TRBV27 and J is TRBJ2-7; a possible D gene is TRBD1 (5 bases). Germline CDR1 MNHEY, CDR2 SMNVEV (reference sequence). This CDR3 is built from 13 residues. Trimming cost V 6 bases and J 4 bases, with 13 bases left between them. This CDR3 reads CASSLTAQYEQYF. The CDR3 DNA is TGTGCCAGCAGCTTGACAGCTCAATACGAGCAGTACTTC.

V is TRBV28 and J is TRBJ1-6; 7 bases map to TRBD1. V dropped 5 bases and J dropped 9; count of bases not matched to a gene: 10. Germline values: CDR1 MDHEN, CDR2 SYDVKM. The CDR3 consists of 15 residues. The CDR3 is CASSLTGTGGSPLHF. The CDR3 DNA follows: TGTGCCAGCAGTCTGACAGGGACGGGGGGTTCACCCCTCCACTTT.

The sample holds many counts of this clonotype. The gene calls are TRBV7-3 and TRBJ2-1; possibly TRBD1 for D (5 bases). Trimming removed 5 bases from V and 4 bases from J, with 12 bases in between. Per the germline V gene, CDR1 is SGHTA and CDR2 is FQGTGA. The CDR3 length is 14 residues. CDR3 DNA sequence: TGTGCCAGCAGCCCCTTGGGGCAGTACAATGAGCAGTTCTTC. This sequence encodes CASSPLGQYNEQFF. The full variable domain, rest sourced from reference TRBV7-3 and TRBJ2-1, is GAGVSQTPSNKVTEKGKYVELRCDPISGHTALYWYRQSLGQGPEFLIYFQGTGAADDSGLPNDRFFAVRPEGSVSTLKIQRTERGDSAVYLCASSPLGQYNEQFFGPGTRLTVL.

This clonotype showed up just a few times. V usage is TRBV6-5 and J usage is TRBJ1-5; possibly TRBD1 for D (6 bases). This CDR3 contains 14 residues. Germline V CDR1 and CDR2: MNHEY, SVGAGI. The germline V and J ends were trimmed by 4 bases and 3 bases, with 10 bases remaining between them. DNA for the CDR3: TGTGCCAGCAGTTCCAGGGGTACCAATCAGCCCCAGCATTTT. Residues: CASSSRGTNQPQHF.

This clonotype came up many times. The chain uses TRBV27 and TRBJ2-1; D might be TRBD1 (7 bases). Germline V gene lookup returns CDR1 MNHEY and CDR2 SMNVEV (reference sequence). V dropped 6 bases and J dropped 9 bases, with 15 bases sitting between them. This CDR3 spans 13 amino acids. CDR3 DNA: TGTGCCAGCAGCCCATCCCAGGGGGGTGAGCAGTTCTTC. Encoded protein: CASSPSQGGEQFF.

At least ten counts were recorded for this clonotype. The V gene is TRBV27, the J gene TRBJ2-3; perhaps TRBD1 as D (5 bases). Germline V gene data show CDR1 as MNHEY and CDR2 as SMNVEV (reference sequence). The CDR3 consists of 17 residues. V was cut by 2 bases and J by 2 bases, with 17 bases left in between. For the CDR3, the DNA is TGTGCCAGCAGTTTAACAGGAGCAAATTTCGACACAGATACGCAGTATTTT. Protein: CASSLTGANFDTDTQYF.

This chain connects TRBV5-4 to TRBJ1-1, with D possibly being TRBD1 (5 bases). The ends were cut back, 5 bases at V and 2 bases at J, with 10 bases in the middle. The CDR3 has 13 residues. Germline-derived CDR1 and CDR2 are SGHNT and YYREEE (reference sequence). CDR3 protein: CASRKTVNTEAFF. The CDR3 DNA reads TGTGCCAGCAGGAAGACAGTAAACACTGAAGCTTTCTTT.

This clonotype has ten or more counts. The V call is TRBV7-9, the J call TRBJ2-7; tentative D call: TRBD2 (6 bases). There are 14 residues in the CDR3. Trimming stripped 5 bases from V and 3 bases from J, with 14 bases between. Germline loops: CDR1 SEHNR, CDR2 FQNEAQ (reference sequence). CDR3: CASSLVGGDYEQYF. The CDR3 DNA sequence: TGTGCCAGCAGCCTAGTCGGCGGGGACTACGAGCAGTACTTC.

The gene calls are TRBV18 and TRBJ1-5; maybe TRBD1 (5 bases). CDR3 length: 19 amino acids. CDR1 is KGHSH and CDR2 is LQKENI in the germline V gene. V lost 6 bases and J lost 0, with 24 bases in between. This chain's CDR3 is CASSLEGRRDRNSNQPQHF. CDR3 coding DNA: TGTGCCAGCTCTCTAGAGGGGAGGCGCGACAGAAATAGCAATCAGCCCCAGCATTTT.

This clonotype was counted at least ten times. The J gene is TRBJ1-5, the V gene TRBV7-9; no reliable D call. This CDR3 has 14 residues. CDR1 is SEHNR, CDR2 FQNEAQ, per germline (reference sequence). Trimming took 1 base from V and 4 from J, leaving 8 bases between them. This CDR3 is CASSLGVGNQPQHF. CDR3 coding DNA: TGTGCCAGCAGCTTAGGGGTAGGGAATCAGCCCCAGCATTTT.